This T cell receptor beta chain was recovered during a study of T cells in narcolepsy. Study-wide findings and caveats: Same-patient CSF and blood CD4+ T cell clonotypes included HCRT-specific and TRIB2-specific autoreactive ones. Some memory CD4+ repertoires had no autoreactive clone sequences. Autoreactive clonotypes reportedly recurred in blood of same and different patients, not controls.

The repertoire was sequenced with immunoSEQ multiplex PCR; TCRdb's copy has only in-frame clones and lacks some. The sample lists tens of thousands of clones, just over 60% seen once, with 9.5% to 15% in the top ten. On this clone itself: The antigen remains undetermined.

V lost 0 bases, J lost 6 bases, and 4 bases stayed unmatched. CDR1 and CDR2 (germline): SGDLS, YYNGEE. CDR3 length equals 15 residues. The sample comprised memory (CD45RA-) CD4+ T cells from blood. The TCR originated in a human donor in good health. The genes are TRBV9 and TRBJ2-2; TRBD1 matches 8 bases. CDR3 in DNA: TGTGCCAGCAGCGTAGGTTCAGGGGGCCCCGGGGAGCTGTTTTTT. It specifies CASSVGSGGPGELFF.